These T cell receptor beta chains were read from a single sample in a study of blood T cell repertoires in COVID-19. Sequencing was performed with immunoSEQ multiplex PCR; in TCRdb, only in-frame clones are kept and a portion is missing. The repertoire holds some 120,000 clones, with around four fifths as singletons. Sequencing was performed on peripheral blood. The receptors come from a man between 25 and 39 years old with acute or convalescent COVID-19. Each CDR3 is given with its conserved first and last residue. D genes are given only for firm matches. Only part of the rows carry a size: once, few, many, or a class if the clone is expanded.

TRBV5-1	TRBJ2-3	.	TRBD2	TGCGCCAGCAGCTTGGTCGGGGGGGGCTCAGATACGCAGTATTTT	CASSLVGGGSDTQYF
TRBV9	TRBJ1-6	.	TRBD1	TGTGCCAGCAGCGTAGGACAGGGGGGTAACTCACCCCTCCACTTT	CASSVGQGGNSPLHF
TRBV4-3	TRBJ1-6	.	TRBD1	TGCGCCAGCAGCCAAGATTTTCCGGGACAGGGTGTTGGGTCCTATAATTCACCCCTCCACTTT	CASSQDFPGQGVGSYNSPLHF
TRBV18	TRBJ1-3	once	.	TGTGCCAGCACCCGGGGGGGTCAAGATGGAAACACCATATATTTT	CASTRGGQDGNTIYF
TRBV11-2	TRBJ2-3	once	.	TGTGCCAGCAGCTTAGCGACTAGAGCTAGCACAGATACGCAGTATTTT	CASSLATRASTDTQYF
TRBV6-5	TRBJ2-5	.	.	TGTGCCAGCAGTCTTCTAGCGTCACAAGAGACCCAGTACTTC	CASSLLASQETQYF
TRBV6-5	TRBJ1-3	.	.	TGTGCCAGCAGGTACAGGCTAGGCTCTGGAAACACCATATATTTT	CASRYRLGSGNTIYF
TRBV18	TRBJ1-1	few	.	TGTGCCAGCTCATACCAACCGTCCCAGGGCACTGAAGCTTTCTTT	CASSYQPSQGTEAFF
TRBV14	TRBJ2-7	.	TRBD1	TGTGCCAGCAGCCCTCCGGGCACAGGGGTGTCCGAGCAGTACTTC	CASSPPGTGVSEQYF
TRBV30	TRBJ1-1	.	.	TGTGCCTGGAGTTGGGGAGGGTGGACTGAAGCTTTCTTT	CAWSWGGWTEAFF
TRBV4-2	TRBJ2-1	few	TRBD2	TGTGCCAGCAGCCAAGAGGGCGGGGGGGATTACAATGAGCAGTTCTTC	CASSQEGGGDYNEQFF
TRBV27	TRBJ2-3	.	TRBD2	TGTGCCAGCAGTATAGCGGGACTCACAGATACGCAGTATTTT	CASSIAGLTDTQYF
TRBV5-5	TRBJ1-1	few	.	TGTGCCAGCTCGGGGGACACTGAAGCTTTCTTT	CASSGDTEAFF
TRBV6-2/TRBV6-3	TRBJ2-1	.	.	TGTGCCAGCAGTTACCCCGACACCGGGAGTGGCTCCTACAATGAGCAGTTCTTC	CASSYPDTGSGSYNEQFF
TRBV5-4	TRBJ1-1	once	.	TGTGCCAGCAGCGGGGGGAGAAGGAACACTGAAGCTTTCTTT	CASSGGRRNTEAFF
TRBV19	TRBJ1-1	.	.	TGTGCCAGTAGTTCACTAGGCACTGAAGCTTTCTTT	CASSSLGTEAFF
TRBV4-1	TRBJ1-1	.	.	TGCGCCAGCAGCCAAGGGGCGGGAAACACTGAAGCTTTCTTT	CASSQGAGNTEAFF
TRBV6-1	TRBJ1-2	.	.	TGTGCCAGCAGTGAAGCGCCAGGGCTAAACTATGGCTACACCTTC	CASSEAPGLNYGYTF
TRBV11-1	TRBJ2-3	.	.	TGTGCCAGCAGCTTAGGCGAGGGCTTCACCACAGATACGCAGTATTTT	CASSLGEGFTTDTQYF
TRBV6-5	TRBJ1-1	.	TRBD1	TGTGCCAGCAGTCCCACAGGGGGCGCGAACACTGAAGCTTTCTTT	CASSPTGGANTEAFF
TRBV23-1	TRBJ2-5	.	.	TGCGCCAGCAGTCCATCCCGGGGGACGTCGGGCGGAGAGACCCAGTACTTC	CASSPSRGTSGGETQYF
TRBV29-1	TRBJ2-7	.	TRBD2	TGCAGCGTTGCCCTTGGACTAGCGGCCTCCTACGAGCAGTACTTC	CSVALGLAASYEQYF
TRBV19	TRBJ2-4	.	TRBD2	TGTGCCAGTAGTGCGCGGGAGGGCGGCAAAAACATTCAGTACTTC	CASSAREGGKNIQYF
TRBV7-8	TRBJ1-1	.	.	TGTGCCAGCAGCTTAGATGAGAGGGAGGGCACTGAAGCTTTCTTT	CASSLDEREGTEAFF
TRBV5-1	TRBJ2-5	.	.	TGCGCCAGCAGCTCCGGCCAAGAGACCCAGTACTTC	CASSSGQETQYF
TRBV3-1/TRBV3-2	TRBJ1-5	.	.	TGTGCCAGCAGCCAAGCAGGGTGGGATCAGCCCCAGCATTTT	CASSQAGWDQPQHF
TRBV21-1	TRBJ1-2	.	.	TGTGCCAGCAGCAAAGGCACACAGAACTATGGCTACACCTTC	CASSKGTQNYGYTF
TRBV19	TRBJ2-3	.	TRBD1	TGTGCCAGTAGCCGACCCGGGACAGGGTCAGATACGCAGTATTTT	CASSRPGTGSDTQYF
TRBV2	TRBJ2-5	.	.	TGTGCCAGCAAGGTCCTCCAGGTTCCGGTAGAGACCCAGTACTTC	CASKVLQVPVETQYF
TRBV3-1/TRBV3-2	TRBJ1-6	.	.	TGTGCCAGCAGCCAGACGACAGCCGATAATTCACCCCTCCACTTT	CASSQTTADNSPLHF
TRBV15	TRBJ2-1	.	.	TGTGCCACCAGCAGACCTACCTTGGATGAGCAGTTCTTC	CATSRPTLDEQFF
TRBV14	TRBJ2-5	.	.	TGTGCCAGCAGCTTCCAGGCGGCCAGGGGAGAGACCCAGTACTTC	CASSFQAARGETQYF
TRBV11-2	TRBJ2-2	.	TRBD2	TGTGCCAGCAGCTTTCCTAGCGGGACTCGGGGGGCCGGGGAGCTGTTTTTT	CASSFPSGTRGAGELFF
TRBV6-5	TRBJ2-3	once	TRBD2	TGTGCCAGTGCGGTGGCGGGAGATTACGATACGCAGTATTTT	CASAVAGDYDTQYF
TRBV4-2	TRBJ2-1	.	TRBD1	TGTGCCAGCAGCCAAGTCCAGGGGGCGCAAAATGAGCAGTTCTTC	CASSQVQGAQNEQFF
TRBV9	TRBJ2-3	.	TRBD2	TGTGCCAGCAGCGTAGCTCCTAGCGGGGGGGCCACAGATACGCAGTATTTT	CASSVAPSGGATDTQYF
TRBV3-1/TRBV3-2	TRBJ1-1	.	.	TGTGCCAGCAGTTCTACAGGTGCTGAAGCTTTCTTT	CASSSTGAEAFF
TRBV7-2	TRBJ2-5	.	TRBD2	TGTGCCAGCAGCCCGCAAGCGGGGGGACACCAAGAGACCCAGTACTTC	CASSPQAGGHQETQYF
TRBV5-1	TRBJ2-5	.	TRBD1	TGCGCCAGCAGCTTTAACGGACAGGATTTAGAGACCCAGTACTTC	CASSFNGQDLETQYF
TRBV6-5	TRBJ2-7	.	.	TGTGCCAGCAGTTTGGGGGGAGGGCAGTACTTC	CASSLGGGQYF
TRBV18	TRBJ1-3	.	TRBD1	TGTGCCAGCTCACCTTCCCGGGACAGATTTTACCTAACTCCAGAGTCCACCATATATTTT	CASSPSRDRFYLTPESTIYF